The TCR beta chain under discussion was sequenced for a study of blood T cells in healthy people across ages. A J-beta primer mix and a sample-barcoded 5' primer were used in a second PCR of about 7 to 12 cycles. Using its own MiXCR run on the 5' RACE reads, TCRdb lists one record per CDR3 protein. The sample records about 780,000 distinct CDR3 sequences, roughly 26% being singletons. Healthy Caucasian individuals from Russia aged 6 to 90 served as donors. Each sample yielded at least 6 million isolated PBMCs. The ends were cut back, 4 bases at V and 2 bases at J, with 12 bases in the middle. The CDR3 extends over 14 amino acids. Germline CDR1 reads SEHNR; CDR2 reads FQNEAQ (reference sequence). Another study also made use of these data, one on T cells of mothers and their children. That study adds: The second PCR's M1S primer added sample barcodes and 2-4 random nucleotides. Slightly, though not significantly, more overlap was seen in related than in unrelated mother-child pairs.

The sample comprised blood. The chain carries TRBV7-9 and TRBJ2-7, with no clear D. This clonotype originated in a boy younger than 18 in good health. CDR3 protein: CASSSPTFPYEQYF. In nucleotides, the CDR3 is TGTGCCAGCAGCTCCCCGACATTCCCCTACGAGCAGTACTTC.